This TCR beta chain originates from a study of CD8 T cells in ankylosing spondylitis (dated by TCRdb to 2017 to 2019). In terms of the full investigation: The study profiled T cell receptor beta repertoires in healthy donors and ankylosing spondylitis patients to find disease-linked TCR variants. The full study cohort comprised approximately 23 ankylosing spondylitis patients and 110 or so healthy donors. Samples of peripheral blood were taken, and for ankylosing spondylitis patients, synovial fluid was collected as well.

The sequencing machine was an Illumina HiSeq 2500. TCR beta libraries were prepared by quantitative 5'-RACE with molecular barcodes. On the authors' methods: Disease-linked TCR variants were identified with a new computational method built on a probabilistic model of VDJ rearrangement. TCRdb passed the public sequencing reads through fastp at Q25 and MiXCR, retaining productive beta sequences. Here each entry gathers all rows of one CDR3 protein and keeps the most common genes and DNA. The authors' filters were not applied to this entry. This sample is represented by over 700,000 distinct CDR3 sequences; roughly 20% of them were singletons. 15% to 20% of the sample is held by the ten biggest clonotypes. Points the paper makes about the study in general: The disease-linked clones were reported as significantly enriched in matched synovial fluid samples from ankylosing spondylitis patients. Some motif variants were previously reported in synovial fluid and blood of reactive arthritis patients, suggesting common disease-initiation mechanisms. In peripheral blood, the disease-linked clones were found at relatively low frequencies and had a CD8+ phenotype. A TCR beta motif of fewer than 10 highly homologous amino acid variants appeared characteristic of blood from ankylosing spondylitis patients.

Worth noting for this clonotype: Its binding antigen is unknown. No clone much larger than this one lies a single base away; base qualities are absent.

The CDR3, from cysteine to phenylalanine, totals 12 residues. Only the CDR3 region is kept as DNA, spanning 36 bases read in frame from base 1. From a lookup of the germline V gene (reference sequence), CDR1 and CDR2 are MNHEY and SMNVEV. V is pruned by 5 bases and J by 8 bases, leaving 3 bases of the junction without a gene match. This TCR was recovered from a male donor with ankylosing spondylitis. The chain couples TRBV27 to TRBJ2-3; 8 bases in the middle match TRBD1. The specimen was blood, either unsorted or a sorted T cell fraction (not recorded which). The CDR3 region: CASSLQGGTQYF. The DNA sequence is TGTGCCAGCAGTCTACAGGGGGGTACGCAGTATTTT.